The T cell receptor (beta chain) under discussion was sequenced for a study of blood T cell repertoires in COVID-19. Overall study: Samples representing acute and convalescent COVID-19 were sourced from the United States, Italy and Spain.

As processed by the authors: The authors estimated nucleated cell counts from reference gene primer amplification. Generated by immunoSEQ multiplex PCR, the TCRdb table keeps only in-frame clones and is missing some. Clonal size and the V and J genes are those of that table, whereas D and trimming came from the DNA. In the table there are more than 200,000 clones, more than 75% of which are singletons. Germline values: CDR1 LNHDA, CDR2 SQIVND (reference sequence). The V gene end was trimmed by 5 bases and the J gene end by 6 bases; junction bases not matched to a gene: 8. The CDR3 has 15 amino acids.

The receptor was derived from a man at least 80 years old with acute or convalescent COVID-19. Input material: peripheral blood. The rearrangement joins TRBV19 to TRBJ1-5, with 9 bases that match TRBD1. Here the CDR3 DNA reads TGTGCCAGTAGTGCGCCGGGACAGGGTTTTCAGCCCCAGCATTTT. It codes for CASSAPGQGFQPQHF.